Below are 10 T cell receptor beta chains sequenced from a single sample in a study of cytomegalovirus exposure and HLA in healthy donors. Researchers ran the PCR with 60 Vbeta and 13 Jbeta primers. Repertoires were generated with immunoSEQ multiplex PCR, while TCRdb's copy carries only in-frame clones and drops some. Of fewer than 250,000 clones listed, around 87% are singletons. Input material: PBMCs. These receptors were taken from a man between 25 and 39 years old in good health and CMV-seronegative.

The genes are TRBV27 and TRBJ2-3, with TRBD1 identical over 8 bases. J gave up 3 bases and V 4 bases, and 6 bases lay outside the gene matches. CDR1 is MNHEY, CDR2 SMNVEV, per germline (reference sequence). The CDR3 has 15 residues. The DNA of the CDR3 is TGTGCCAGCAGTTGGCAGGGGGCGCGTACAGATACGCAGTATTTT. Translated: CASSWQGARTDTQYF.

The rearrangement joins TRBV2 to TRBJ2-1; 9 bases are shared with TRBD2. V lost 6 bases and J lost 2; bases outside the gene matches: 8. Germline V lookup: CDR1 SNHLY, CDR2 FYNNEI. CDR3 length: 16 residues. In DNA, the CDR3 is TGTGCCAGCAGGTCAAGACTAGCGGCCACCTACAATGAGCAGTTCTTC. It encodes CASRSRLAATYNEQFF.

The chain recombines TRBV29-1 with TRBJ1-1; D ambiguous. The germline gives CDR1 SQVTM, CDR2 ANQGSEA. V shed 2 bases and J shed 1 base, with 8 bases lying between them. The CDR3 runs to 13 residues. The CDR3 DNA reads TGCAGCGTTGAACCCACGGGGAACACTGAAGCTTTCTTT. As protein: CSVEPTGNTEAFF.

V gene TRBV27 combines with J gene TRBJ2-5, with 9 positions matching TRBD1. CDR1 and CDR2 (germline): MNHEY, SMNVEV (reference sequence). This CDR3 is built from 17 residues. Trimming at V came to 6 bases and at J to 7 bases, leaving 18 bases not matched to a gene. The CDR3 protein is CASRGDVGQGSGVTQYF. The CDR3, as DNA: TGTGCCAGCAGAGGGGACGTTGGACAGGGGTCTGGAGTGACCCAGTACTTC.

This chain connects TRBV28 to TRBJ1-2; 10 bases fit TRBD1. V lost 4 bases to trimming and J lost 8 bases; unmatched junction nucleotides: 13. Germline V lookup: CDR1 MDHEN, CDR2 SYDVKM. The CDR3 is 16 residues long. DNA for the CDR3: TGTGCCAGCAGTTCCCCACGGGACAGGGGCTCCCGGGGCTACACCTTC. Protein: CASSSPRDRGSRGYTF.

The V gene is TRBV28, the J gene TRBJ1-5; tentatively, D is TRBD1 (5 bases). CDR1 is MDHEN and CDR2 is SYDVKM in the germline V gene. The CDR3 spans 16 residues. Trimming pared 6 bases from V and 2 bases from J, leaving 17 bases between. CDR3 sequence (DNA): TGTGCCAGCAGGGGACTGGGCTTTATGGGCAATCAGCCCCAGCATTTT. Encoded protein: CASRGLGFMGNQPQHF.

Here the CDR3 DNA reads TGCGCCAGCAGTGAGATAACAGGGACGAACACTGAAGCTTTCTTT. The encoded protein is CASSEITGTNTEAFF. This chain joins TRBV10-1 and TRBJ1-1, with D possibly matching TRBD1 (6 bases). The CDR3 has 15 amino acids. Germline V gene sequence: CDR1 WNHNN, CDR2 SYGVQD (reference sequence). Deletions cut 2 bases from V and 1 base from J, with 11 bases between.

The chain couples TRBV15 to TRBJ1-1; 7 nucleotides agree with TRBD1. The trim removed 0 bases at V and 1 base at J, leaving 17 bases unmatched. This CDR3 has 20 residues. Germline loops: CDR1 LNHNV, CDR2 YYDKDF (reference sequence). In DNA form, the CDR3 reads TGTGCCACCAGCAGAGATCTAGAGGAGGGGACAGCAGTGGGGAACACTGAAGCTTTCTTT. Translating it yields CATSRDLEEGTAVGNTEAFF.

The chain links TRBV7-8 to TRBJ2-5; D perhaps matches TRBD1 (6 bases). CDR1 is SGHVS, CDR2 FQNEAQ, per germline. Trimming cost V 5 bases and J 2 bases, with 18 bases left between them. The CDR3 spans 16 residues. The CDR3 sequence: CASSPHRQGMQETQYF. The DNA for the CDR3 is TGTGCCAGCAGCCCCCACCGGCAGGGGATGCAAGAGACCCAGTACTTC.

V gene TRBV6-4 combines with J gene TRBJ2-2; D not certain. Germline values: CDR1 MRHNA, CDR2 SNTAGT. The CDR3 runs to 13 residues. V lost 6 bases and J 7 bases, leaving 12 bases between the germline ends. In nucleotides, the CDR3 is TGTGCCAGCAGCCGAGACTTGGGCGGGGAGCTGTTTTTT. It yields the protein CASSRDLGGELFF.